The source of this T cell receptor (beta chain) is a study of blood T cell repertoires in COVID-19. Study at large: Sites across the United States, Italy and Spain contributed samples from acute and convalescent COVID-19. T cells, B-cell-depleted T cells, or PBMCs provided the cDNA or gDNA that served as material.

CDR3 length equals 13 residues. V was trimmed by 2 bases and J by 8 bases, leaving 10 bases between them. Germline V CDR1 and CDR2: ENHRY, SYGVKD. Under the authors' procedure: The assay estimated nucleated cells by amplifying reference gene primers. TCRdb's table, derived via immunoSEQ multiplex PCR, lists solely in-frame clones and lacks some. The V and J calls and clone size come from that table; D and trimming were worked out from the DNA. This sample has some 210,000 clones, with approximately 88% found just once. This clonotype was obtained from a man between 18 and 29 years old with acute COVID-19. The material sequenced was PBMCs or T cells enriched from blood (not recorded which). The J gene is TRBJ1-3, the V gene TRBV10-3; D remains unclear. The CDR3: CAISEGGLDTIYF. The CDR3 coding sequence is TGTGCCATCAGTGAGGGAGGCCTGGACACCATATATTTT.